Below, 20 T cell receptor beta chains from the same sample are listed, as sequenced in a study of shared clonotypes between healthy human individuals. Sequenced by immunoSEQ multiplex PCR; TCRdb stores in-frame clones only, minus some. The repertoire holds 1,400,000 or so clones, just under 99% seen once, with approximately 0.4% in the top ten. The specimen was naive CD4+ T cells sorted from blood. Subset meaning: CD45RA+ positively selected. These receptors came from a man aged 30-40 years in good health.

The rearrangement joins TRBV2 to TRBJ1-5; TRBD1 aligns across 10 bases. Germline assignment: CDR1 SNHLY and CDR2 FYNNEI. There are 16 residues in the CDR3. J lost 1 base, V lost 7 bases, and 7 bases had no gene match. The CDR3: CASKGQGWGSNQPQHF. The CDR3 region has the DNA TGTGCCAGCAAGGGACAGGGGTGGGGGAGCAATCAGCCCCAGCATTTT.

The V call is TRBV9, the J call TRBJ2-5; no clear D. Trimming took 7 bases from V and 0 from J, leaving 16 bases between them. The CDR3 loop spans 15 amino acids. Per the germline V gene, CDR1 is SGDLS and CDR2 is YYNGEE. Here the CDR3 reads CASDRALTNQETQYF. The DNA of the CDR3 is TGTGCCAGCGACCGGGCCCTAACAAACCAAGAGACCCAGTACTTC.

The chain uses TRBV7-6 and TRBJ1-2, with D possibly TRBD1 on 5 matching bases. Trimming removed 5 bases at V and 3 bases at J, with 10 bases between. Germline V gene data show CDR1 as SGHVS and CDR2 as FNYEAQ. The CDR3 runs 13 residues. CDR3 in DNA: TGTGCCAGCAGCCGTGACAGTTACTATGGCTACACCTTC. Translated, it gives CASSRDSYYGYTF.

J is TRBJ2-7 and V is TRBV5-1; TRBD1 aligns across 10 bases. CDR3 size: 16 residues. The V segment lost 2 bases and the J segment 4 bases; nucleotides outside the gene matches: 9. CDR1 is SGHRS and CDR2 is YFSETQ in the germline V gene. DNA of the CDR3: TGCGCCAGCAGCTTAGTCCCTGGGACAGGGGTATACGAGCAGTACTTC. Translating it yields CASSLVPGTGVYEQYF. The full variable domain, with the rest looked up from reference TRBV5-1 and TRBJ2-7, is KAGVTQTPRYLIKTRGQQVTLSCSPISGHRSVSWYQQTPGQGLQFLFEYFSETQRNKGNFPGRFSGRQFSNSRSEMNVSTLELGDSALYLCASSLVPGTGVYEQYFGPGTRLTVT.

The chain employs TRBV27 and TRBJ2-1, with 8 bases matching TRBD1. V was pared by 5 bases and J by 4 bases, with 7 bases of the junction left unmatched. The CDR3 covers 15 residues. Germline CDR1 MNHEY, CDR2 SMNVEV (reference sequence). CDR3: CASSHDRGSYNEQFF. CDR3 nucleotides: TGTGCCAGCAGTCACGACAGGGGTTCGTACAATGAGCAGTTCTTC.

The rearrangement joins TRBV4-3 to TRBJ2-3; the match to TRBD1 covers 7 bases. V shed 1 base and J 0 bases; nucleotides not matched to a gene: 4. CDR3 length equals 16 residues. Per germline, CDR1 LGHNA and CDR2 YSLEER. CDR3 DNA: TGCGCCAGCAGCCAAGGGGACAGAGCTAGCACAGATACGCAGTATTTT. Its protein product is CASSQGDRASTDTQYF.

This clone has just one count. Other DNA sequences of this sample code for an identical CDR3. The V gene is TRBV5-1, the J gene TRBJ2-2; D is unresolved. CDR3 length equals 14 residues. CDR1 SGHRS and CDR2 YFSETQ come from the germline V gene. V was shortened by 0 bases and J by 1 base, with 4 bases between the two germline ends. For the CDR3, the DNA is TGCGCCAGCAGCTTGGGGAGGAACACCGGGGAGCTGTTTTTT. This sequence encodes CASSLGRNTGELFF. Using reference TRBV5-1 and TRBJ2-2 for the parts outside the CDR3, the full variable domain is KAGVTQTPRYLIKTRGQQVTLSCSPISGHRSVSWYQQTPGQGLQFLFEYFSETQRNKGNFPGRFSGRQFSNSRSEMNVSTLELGDSALYLCASSLGRNTGELFFGEGSRLTVL.

The chain has TRBV29-1 and TRBJ2-2, with D perhaps matching TRBD2 (6 bases). Germline V gene data show CDR1 as SQVTM and CDR2 as ANQGSEA. The CDR3 covers 14 residues. Deletions cut 6 bases from V and 1 base from J, with 12 bases between. CDR3 amino acids: CSVGLGGNTGELFF. The DNA of the CDR3 is TGCAGCGTGGGGTTGGGAGGGAACACCGGGGAGCTGTTTTTT.

The chain couples TRBV19 to TRBJ1-3; a possible D gene is TRBD1 (5 bases). The length of the CDR3 is 15 residues. V was pared by 10 bases and J by 0 bases, with 16 bases between. CDR1 LNHDA and CDR2 SQIVND come from the germline V gene (reference sequence). Written as DNA, the CDR3 is TGTGCCACCGCAGCCCCCGGGACCTCTGGAAACACCATATATTTT. Its translation: CATAAPGTSGNTIYF.

This clone appeared once. The V gene is TRBV28, the J gene TRBJ1-5, with D unresolved. The length of the CDR3 is 16 residues. V gave up 7 bases and J gave up 3 bases, with 19 bases separating them. Germline loops: CDR1 MDHEN, CDR2 SYDVKM. The CDR3 loop is CASTERGIGTNQPQHF. In DNA, the CDR3 is TGTGCCAGCACCGAAAGAGGGATAGGAACCAATCAGCCCCAGCATTTT.

V and J are TRBV6-6 and TRBJ1-4, with D unclear. V was shortened by 6 bases and J by 0 bases, with 8 bases between the two germline ends. The CDR3 runs to 14 residues. Germline lookup yields CDR1 MNHNY and CDR2 SVGAGI (reference sequence). The CDR3 DNA is TGTGCCAGCAGGCCGGCTGCAACTAATGAAAAACTGTTTTTT. Translated: CASRPAATNEKLFF.

The V and J genes are TRBV10-3 and TRBJ1-5, with a weak D call TRBD1 (5 bases). The CDR3 length is 13 residues. CDR1 and CDR2 from the germline V gene are ENHRY and SYGVKD. With 9 bases removed from V and 3 bases from J, the gap between germline ends came to 12 bases. In DNA form, the CDR3 reads TGTGCCATTCAGGGAAACCTCAATCAGCCCCAGCATTTT. Its protein product is CAIQGNLNQPQHF.

The CDR3: CASSPPDRGDQPQHF. DNA of the CDR3: TGTGCCAGTAGTCCCCCGGACAGGGGAGATCAGCCCCAGCATTTT. The chain is built from TRBV19 and TRBJ1-5; TRBD1 matches at 9 bases. J lost 5 bases, V lost 5 bases, and 7 bases had no gene match. The CDR3 covers 15 residues. Germline lookup yields CDR1 LNHDA and CDR2 SQIVND (reference sequence).

Details on this clone: The sample carries other DNA sequences with the same CDR3. The chain recombines TRBV6-5 with TRBJ2-7, with TRBD1 identical over 7 bases. Germline lookup yields CDR1 MNHEY and CDR2 SVGAGI. There are 14 residues in the CDR3. The J segment lost 0 bases and the V segment lost 2 bases, leaving 1 base of the junction unmatched. The CDR3 bases are TGTGCCAGCAGTTACAGGGACAGCTCCTACGAGCAGTACTTC. It codes for CASSYRDSSYEQYF.

This chain uses TRBV6-1 with TRBJ1-5; 7 bases are a match to TRBD1. The CDR3 sequence is 15 residues long. V lost 2 bases and J lost 15; bases outside the gene matches: 16. Germline values: CDR1 MNHNS, CDR2 SASEGT. The chain's CDR3 is CASSEFDYRDRIGHF. CDR3 in DNA: TGTGCCAGCAGTGAATTCGATTACCGGGACAGAATTGGGCATTTT.

The table lists this clone with a count of one. V and J are TRBV20-1 and TRBJ2-4; D not resolved. Germline V lookup: CDR1 DFQATT, CDR2 SNEGSKA (reference sequence). The CDR3 loop spans 10 amino acids. The germline V and J ends were trimmed by 2 bases and 12 bases, with 8 bases remaining between them. Here the CDR3 DNA reads TGCAGTGCTAGATTGTGGGGTCAGTACTTC. Its protein product is CSARLWGQYF.

This rearrangement joins TRBV19 to TRBJ1-5; D gene unclear. In germline, CDR1 is LNHDA, CDR2 SQIVND (reference sequence). Trimming took 5 bases from V and 2 from J, leaving 16 bases between them. The CDR3 loop spans 16 amino acids. The CDR3 loop is CASSPPSGSRNQPQHF. In DNA, the CDR3 is TGTGCCAGTAGTCCGCCTTCGGGGTCCCGCAATCAGCCCCAGCATTTT.

Worth noting for this clone: Different DNA sequences within this sample yield the same CDR3. The chain is built from TRBV5-6 and TRBJ2-7, with D hard to call. This CDR3 has 12 residues. Trimming took 1 base from V and 1 from J, leaving 3 bases between them. Germline CDR1 is SGHDT and CDR2 is YYEEEE. This CDR3 is CASSLRSYEQYF. Written as DNA, the CDR3 is TGTGCCAGCAGCTTGAGGTCCTACGAGCAGTACTTC. Variable domain in full (rest from reference TRBV5-6 and TRBJ2-7): DAGVTQSPTHLIKTRGQQVTLRCSPKSGHDTVSWYQQALGQGPQFIFQYYEEEERQRGNFPDRFSGHQFPNYSSELNVNALLLGDSALYLCASSLRSYEQYFGPGTRLTVT.

CDR3 amino acids: CASSFRDRGGHEQYF. DNA for the CDR3: TGTGCCAGCAGCTTCAGGGACAGGGGCGGGCACGAGCAGTACTTC. V gene TRBV7-8 combines with J gene TRBJ2-7; 10 positions match TRBD1. Germline trimming cut 3 bases from V and 5 bases from J; bases unmatched to any gene: 7. Germline CDR1 is SGHVS and CDR2 is FQNEAQ. This CDR3 spans 15 amino acids.

The CDR3 nucleotides are TGTGCCACCAGCAGAGAGGGGGGAGGGCCGAATGAGCAGTTCTTC. Its protein is CATSREGGGPNEQFF. This sequence joins TRBV15 and TRBJ2-1, with 7 bases fitting TRBD2. Germline V CDR1 and CDR2: LNHNV, YYDKDF (reference sequence). After removal of 0 bases from V and 7 bases from J, the junction contained 6 bases not matched to a gene. This CDR3 has 15 residues.